This entry lists 8 T cell receptor beta chains sequenced from one sample in a study of cytomegalovirus exposure and HLA in healthy donors. 60 Vbeta and 13 Jbeta primers were used in PCR. TCRdb's table, derived via immunoSEQ multiplex PCR, lists solely in-frame clones and lacks some. The data contain a few hundred thousand clones, about 90% of them singletons. The sequenced material came from PBMCs. All receptors come from a girl aged 2 to 9 in good health and CMV-seronegative.

The sample holds one count of this clone. The rearrangement uses TRBV6-5 and TRBJ2-1; 7 positions agree with TRBD2. Germline CDR1 and CDR2: MNHEY and SVGAGI. Trimming at V came to 8 bases and at J to 0 bases, leaving 7 bases not matched to a gene. CDR3 length: 15 residues. The CDR3 spells CASEGRGSSYNEQFF. CDR3 DNA sequence: TGTGCCAGCGAGGGGCGGGGGAGCTCCTACAATGAGCAGTTCTTC.

The chain combines TRBV7-9 with TRBJ1-4; D remains ambiguous. This CDR3 contains 15 residues. V dropped 1 base and J dropped 8 bases, with 14 bases sitting between them. The V gene's germline CDR1 is SEHNR and CDR2 FQNEAQ (reference sequence). CDR3 region: CASSLGGAPREKLFF. CDR3 nucleotide sequence: TGTGCCAGCAGCTTAGGAGGAGCCCCAAGGGAAAAACTGTTTTTT.

CDR3: CASSLVAGAETQYF. Written as DNA, the CDR3 is TGTGCCAGCAGCTTGGTAGCGGGAGCGGAGACCCAGTACTTC. The J gene is TRBJ2-5, the V gene TRBV7-9, with TRBD2 matching over 9 bases. The ends lost 3 bases at V and 5 bases at J; junction bases unmatched: 4. The CDR3 runs to 14 residues. Germline CDR1 is SEHNR and CDR2 is FQNEAQ (reference sequence).

The CDR3 DNA is TGTGCCAGCAGTTACTACCCCGGGACAGGTCTTTCTGGCTACACCTTC. Translation: CASSYYPGTGLSGYTF. V gene TRBV6-6 combines with J gene TRBJ1-2; 8 bases are shared with TRBD1. The CDR3 extends over 16 amino acids. After removal of 1 base from V and 7 bases from J, the junction contained 11 bases not matched to a gene. The germline V gene encodes CDR1 MNHNY and CDR2 SVGAGI (reference sequence).

The chain is built from TRBV30 and TRBJ2-7; 8 bases are a match to TRBD1. Germline V CDR1 and CDR2: GTSNPN, SVGIG (reference sequence). The CDR3 totals 15 residues. V lost 2 bases to trimming and J lost 1 base; unmatched junction nucleotides: 7. CDR3 in amino acids: CAWSTRTGRSYEQYF. CDR3 in DNA: TGTGCCTGGAGTACCCGGACAGGGCGGTCCTACGAGCAGTACTTC.

This chain uses TRBV2 with TRBJ2-5; 16 nucleotides match TRBD2. The V gene's germline CDR1 is SNHLY and CDR2 FYNNEI. This CDR3 has 18 residues. The V and J ends lost 6 bases and 5 bases, in that order; junction bases with no gene match: 12. CDR3 DNA: TGTGCCAGCAGGAAACCGGGACTAGCGGGGGGGCGGTCTGAGACCCAGTACTTC. It specifies CASRKPGLAGGRSETQYF. The full variable domain, in which reference TRBV2 and TRBJ2-5 provide the parts outside the CDR3, is EPEVTQTPSHQVTQMGQEVILRCVPISNHLYFYWYRQILGQKVEFLVSFYNNEISEKSEIFDDQFSVERPDGSNFTLKIRSTKLEDSAMYFCASRKPGLAGGRSETQYFGPGTRLLVL.

The chain carries TRBV29-1 and TRBJ1-2; tentative D call: TRBD1 (6 bases). The germline V gene has CDR1 SQVTM and CDR2 ANQGSEA. This CDR3 spans 12 amino acids. V was pared by 7 bases and J by 3 bases, with 12 bases between. The CDR3: CSASGADYGYTF. CDR3 coding DNA: TGCAGCGCTTCAGGGGCTGACTATGGCTACACCTTC.

The J gene is TRBJ2-7, the V gene TRBV18, with 12 nucleotides matching TRBD1. Per germline, CDR1 KGHSH and CDR2 LQKENI. The CDR3 runs 15 residues. V dropped 2 bases and J dropped 7; count of bases not matched to a gene: 6. The CDR3 bases are TGTGCCAGCTCACCAGGGGGACAGGGGGCGCGAGAGCAGTACTTC. Translation gives CASSPGGQGAREQYF.